These 29 T cell receptor beta chains were all obtained from the same sample, sequenced in a study of T cell responses to AZD1222 COVID-19 vaccine (TCRdb year 2021). Library construction relied on the immunoSEQ multiplex PCR assay. Sourced from immuneACCESS, this table was stored by TCRdb with only in-frame sequences that have V and J called. A share of the clones is absent; for the studies checked, an unresolved V gene accounts for under half, and the remainder has no known explanation. The sample table lists 100,000 to 150,000 clones, 88% of them with a count of one. Of the sample, about 7.9% is held by the ten largest clones. Read against the paper, the sample's time point label means: baseline before first vaccination. The sequences come from peripheral blood, collected on day 0 of AZD1222 vaccination. These receptors came from an adult in good health.

The CDR3: CASSQIPNTGELFF. The DNA of the CDR3 is TGTGCCAGCAGCCAAATTCCAAACACCGGGGAGCTGTTTTTT. The rearrangement uses TRBV3-1 (or the pseudogene TRBV3-2) and TRBJ2-2; no definite D call. The CDR3 spans 14 residues. From germline, CDR1 is LGHDT and CDR2 YNNKEL (reference sequence). Trimming took 2 bases from V and 2 from J, leaving 6 bases between them.

V and J are TRBV6-5 and TRBJ2-7; D is unresolved. Trimming left V 6 bases short and J 3 bases short, with 15 bases between. Germline loops: CDR1 MNHEY, CDR2 SVGAGI. The CDR3 loop spans 14 amino acids. CDR3 in amino acids: CASSPLTRSYEQYF. DNA of the CDR3: TGTGCCAGCAGCCCCTTGACACGCAGCTACGAGCAGTACTTC.

This chain links TRBV3-1 (or the pseudogene TRBV3-2) with TRBJ2-5; D might be TRBD2 (6 bases). The CDR3 is made up of 15 amino acids. V was cut by 1 base and J by 5 bases, with 14 bases left in between. Germline V lookup: CDR1 LGHDT, CDR2 YNNKEL (reference sequence). CDR3 residues: CASSQGVRGGETQYF. The CDR3 DNA follows: TGTGCCAGCAGCCAAGGGGTGCGGGGAGGTGAGACCCAGTACTTC.

A note on this clone: Other DNA sequences in the sample encode the same CDR3. V gene TRBV10-1 combines with J gene TRBJ2-3, with D possibly matching TRBD2 (6 bases). Trimming took off 6 bases at V and 3 bases at J, with 10 bases between the two ends. CDR1 and CDR2 from the germline V gene are WNHNN and SYGVQD (reference sequence). This CDR3 is 13 amino acids long. The CDR3 DNA follows: TGCGCCAGCAGCGGGGGACTGACAGATACGCAGTATTTT. Its translation is CASSGGLTDTQYF.

This rearrangement joins TRBV2 to TRBJ2-1, with a possible D match to TRBD2 (6 bases). Trimming cost V 8 bases and J 9 bases, with 17 bases left between them. The CDR3 runs to 13 residues. Germline V CDR1 and CDR2: SNHLY, FYNNEI. The CDR3 DNA reads TGTGCCAGCGGACAACTAGGAGCGGGTGAGCAGTTCTTC. Translated, it gives CASGQLGAGEQFF.

This chain connects TRBV5-1 to TRBJ2-2; TRBD2 agrees at 7 bases. Germline loops: CDR1 SGHRS, CDR2 YFSETQ. This CDR3 has 15 residues. Unmatched junction bases numbered 6, after V lost 5 bases and J lost 2 bases. The CDR3 DNA reads as TGCGCCAGCAGTTTGACGGGGGGAAACACCGGGGAGCTGTTTTTT. Protein: CASSLTGGNTGELFF.

With regard to this clone: Sequence at one end of the junction differs from germline and may be a read error. This sequence joins TRBV9 and TRBJ2-7, with TRBD2 as a possible D gene (6 bases). Germline V gene data show CDR1 as SGDLS and CDR2 as YYNGEE. The CDR3 loop spans 14 amino acids. CDR3 coding DNA: TGTGTCAGCAGCGTAGCTTGGGGAGGTTACGAGCAGTACTTC. It translates to CVSSVAWGGYEQYF.

The chain uses TRBV18 and TRBJ1-3; D not certain. Trimming removed 5 bases from V and 4 bases from J, with 9 bases in between. The CDR3 has 13 amino acids. Germline loops: CDR1 KGHSH, CDR2 LQKENI. The CDR3: CASSTTNGNTIYF. The CDR3 DNA reads as TGTGCCAGCTCAACGACAAACGGAAACACCATATATTTT.

V usage is TRBV10-3 and J usage is TRBJ1-2; 7 bases align to TRBD1. The length of the CDR3 is 14 residues. The V and J ends lost 4 bases and 0 bases, in that order; junction bases with no gene match: 2. CDR1 is ENHRY and CDR2 is SYGVKD in the germline V gene. The CDR3 reads CAISGGTANYGYTF. CDR3 DNA sequence: TGTGCCATCAGTGGGGGGACAGCTAACTATGGCTACACCTTC.

This clone is a singleton in its sample. The chain joins TRBV30 to TRBJ2-6, with unresolved D. Germline loops: CDR1 GTSNPN, CDR2 SVGIG (reference sequence). CDR3 length: 14 residues. The V end lost 0 bases, the J end lost 0 bases, and 3 bases lay between the germline ends. This CDR3 is CAWSVSSGANVLTF. In nucleotides, the CDR3 is TGTGCCTGGAGTGTATCCTCTGGGGCCAACGTCCTGACTTTC.

This clone was counted a single time. The V and J genes are TRBV6-1 and TRBJ1-3; 7 bases match TRBD1. V dropped 3 bases and J dropped 0; count of bases not matched to a gene: 5. This CDR3 is 16 amino acids long. CDR1 is MNHNS and CDR2 is SASEGT in the germline V gene. For the CDR3, the DNA is TGTGCCAGCAGTGACAAAGGGACAGTCTCTGGAAACACCATATATTTT. Translation gives CASSDKGTVSGNTIYF.

The chain recombines TRBV15 with TRBJ2-3; 7 nucleotides agree with TRBD2. CDR3 length: 16 amino acids. Germline assignment: CDR1 LNHNV and CDR2 YYDKDF (reference sequence). Trimming removed 1 base from V and 1 base from J; junction bases left unmatched: 5. The DNA for the CDR3 is TGTGCCACCAGCAGAGCTCGGGGGGAGGGCACAGATACGCAGTATTTT. Protein product: CATSRARGEGTDTQYF.

Only one count was recorded for this clone. The chain uses TRBV5-4 and TRBJ2-5; a possible D gene is TRBD1 (5 bases). V was cut by 3 bases and J by 5 bases, with 17 bases left in between. This CDR3 contains 15 residues. Germline loops: CDR1 SGHNT, CDR2 YYREEE (reference sequence). CDR3 nucleotides: TGTGCCAGCAGCTCCCCGAGGACAAAAACCGAGACCCAGTACTTC. Translated: CASSSPRTKTETQYF.

This rearrangement joins TRBV7-2 to TRBJ2-7; D uncertain. The CDR3 length is 13 residues. The germline V gene has CDR1 SGHTA and CDR2 FQGNSA. V was shortened by 4 bases and J by 2 bases, with 9 bases between the two germline ends. This CDR3 reads CASSSSIPYEQYF. DNA for the CDR3: TGTGCCAGCAGCTCCTCGATCCCCTACGAGCAGTACTTC. The whole variable domain, filled in from reference TRBV7-2 and TRBJ2-7, reads GAGVSQSPSNKVTEKGKDVELRCDPISGHTALYWYRQSLGQGLEFLIYFQGNSAPDKSGLPSDRFSAERTGGSVSTLTIQRTQQEDSAVYLCASSSSIPYEQYFGPGTRLTVT.

This chain links TRBV6-5 with TRBJ1-5; the D is unclear. The length of the CDR3 is 15 residues. CDR1 is MNHEY, CDR2 SVGAGI, per germline. V shed 2 bases and J shed 0 bases, with 8 bases lying between them. This CDR3 reads CASSYAYDSNQPQHF. The CDR3 bases are TGTGCCAGCAGTTACGCCTACGATAGCAATCAGCCCCAGCATTTT.

The CDR3 region is CASSLGTGENIQYF. For the CDR3, the DNA is TGCGCCAGCAGCTTGGGAACAGGGGAGAACATTCAGTACTTC. The chain links TRBV5-1 to TRBJ2-4; 7 nucleotides line up with TRBD1. V was pared by 0 bases and J by 7 bases, with 4 bases of the junction left unmatched. The CDR3 runs 14 residues. In germline, CDR1 is SGHRS, CDR2 YFSETQ.

This rearrangement joins TRBV30 to TRBJ2-1; D is possibly TRBD2 (6 bases). Trimming pared 5 bases from V and 5 bases from J, leaving 13 bases between. CDR1 and CDR2 (germline): GTSNPN, SVGIG (reference sequence). This CDR3 spans 13 amino acids. CDR3 residues: CAWAGNRNNEQFF. CDR3 in DNA: TGTGCCTGGGCGGGAAACAGGAACAATGAGCAGTTCTTC.

DNA for the CDR3: TGTGCCAGCAGCTTGGGGGTTCGGGATACGCAGTATTTT. Translating it yields CASSLGVRDTQYF. The chain is built from TRBV11-3 and TRBJ2-3; the D gene could be TRBD1 or TRBD2 (5 bases each). V lost 3 bases, J lost 6 bases, and 10 bases lay in between. Germline V gene data show CDR1 as SGHNT and CDR2 as YENEEA. This CDR3 has 13 amino acids.

This chain connects TRBV24-1 to TRBJ2-1; 16 bases are shared with TRBD2. The CDR3 loop spans 17 amino acids. Trimming took 2 bases from V and 7 from J; bases not matched to a gene: 4. CDR1 KGHDR and CDR2 SFDVKD come from the germline V gene. As DNA, the CDR3 is TGTGCCACCAGTGATTCAACGGGACTAGCGGGAGGGAATGAGCAGTTCTTC. This encodes CATSDSTGLAGGNEQFF.

This clone was counted once. This chain links TRBV7-2 with TRBJ1-1; weak D call: TRBD1 (5 bases). Trimming stripped 2 bases from V and 3 bases from J, with 7 bases between. Germline CDR1 and CDR2: SGHTA and FQGNSA. The CDR3 has 13 amino acids. The CDR3, as DNA: TGTGCCAGCAGCTTAATGACAGACACTGAAGCTTTCTTT. It encodes CASSLMTDTEAFF.

The genes are TRBV5-4 and TRBJ2-3; D unclear. The germline V gene encodes CDR1 SGHNT and CDR2 YYREEE (reference sequence). Trimming stripped 4 bases from V and 1 base from J, with 13 bases between. This CDR3 contains 15 residues. The CDR3 nucleotides are TGTGCCAGCAGCCCAAACATAATCCGCACAGATACGCAGTATTTT. Residues: CASSPNIIRTDTQYF.

This clone was counted only a few times. The V call is TRBV30, the J call TRBJ2-2; no definite D call. Germline-derived CDR1 and CDR2 are GTSNPN and SVGIG (reference sequence). With 2 bases removed from V and 10 bases from J, the gap between germline ends came to 8 bases. The CDR3 contains 11 residues. The CDR3 DNA follows: TGTGCCTGGAGTCCCAGGTTGGAGCTGTTTTTT. It yields the protein CAWSPRLELFF.

This sequence joins TRBV10-3 and TRBJ1-5; no firm D call. Germline-derived CDR1 and CDR2 are ENHRY and SYGVKD. This CDR3 spans 14 amino acids. Trimming removed 2 bases from V and 1 base from J, with 6 bases in between. The CDR3 bases are TGTGCCATCAGTGAGAGGGAAAGCAATCAGCCCCAGCATTTT. It encodes CAISERESNQPQHF.

The DNA of the CDR3 is TGCGCCAGCAGTCTCCAACAGGGGGACAATCAGCCCCAGCATTTT. It codes for CASSLQQGDNQPQHF. J is TRBJ1-5 and V is TRBV23-1, with 8 bases matching TRBD1. TRBV23-1 falls under the ORF class, with uncertain function. This CDR3 region has 15 residues. The ends lost 4 bases at V and 3 bases at J; junction bases unmatched: 5.

The chain is built from TRBV28 and TRBJ1-1, with D hard to call. The germline CDR1 and CDR2 sequences are MDHEN and SYDVKM. V lost 5 bases to trimming and J lost 1 base, with 14 bases between them. This CDR3 is built from 15 residues. CDR3 sequence reads: CASSPSSGWNTEAFF. Here the CDR3 DNA reads TGTGCCAGCAGTCCGTCTTCTGGATGGAACACTGAAGCTTTCTTT.

The gene calls are TRBV21-1 and TRBJ2-5; the table names TRBD1, a call not compared with the DNA. TRBV21-1 is assigned pseudogene status. This CDR3 is built from 16 residues. The chain's CDR3 is CASSNVRDRGQETQYF. CDR3 nucleotide sequence: TGTGCCAGCAGCAATGTCCGGGACAGGGGACAAGAGACCCAGTACTTC.

The chain combines TRBV27 with TRBJ2-5, with D perhaps TRBD1 (6 bases). Germline assignment: CDR1 MNHEY and CDR2 SMNVEV (reference sequence). This CDR3 is built from 14 residues. The ends were cut back, 4 bases at V and 1 base at J, with 10 bases in the middle. The CDR3 reads CASSSRGSQETQYF. The CDR3, as DNA: TGTGCCAGCAGTTCCAGGGGTTCCCAAGAGACCCAGTACTTC.

The chain joins TRBV19 to TRBJ2-1, with D possibly TRBD2 on 6 matching bases. Trimming took 2 bases from V and 6 from J, leaving 14 bases between them. The CDR3 consists of 15 residues. Germline assignment: CDR1 LNHDA and CDR2 SQIVND (reference sequence). The CDR3 sequence: CASSIRGASVNEQFF. The CDR3 DNA follows: TGTGCCAGTAGTATACGCGGGGCTAGCGTCAATGAGCAGTTCTTC.

This clone was counted once. The J gene is TRBJ1-1, the V gene TRBV19; 11 nucleotides match TRBD1. In germline, CDR1 is LNHDA, CDR2 SQIVND (reference sequence). Trimming took 5 bases from V and 4 from J; bases not matched to a gene: 6. CDR3 length: 15 amino acids. The CDR3 DNA sequence: TGTGCCAGTAGTTATGGGACAGGGGGTAGCACTGAAGCTTTCTTT. The encoded protein is CASSYGTGGSTEAFF.